Shown below are 19 T cell receptor beta chains from a single sample sequenced in a study of Tregs in tolerant kidney transplant recipients. Sequenced by immunoSEQ multiplex PCR; TCRdb stores in-frame clones only, minus some. The sample contains around 50,000 clones, 83% of which appear only once. Sequences were obtained from CD4+ T cells from blood. The receptor source for this set is a human donor in good health.

The V gene is TRBV14, the J gene TRBJ2-3; TRBD2 matches at 11 bases. The germline V gene encodes CDR1 SGHDN and CDR2 FVKESK. This CDR3 spans 16 amino acids. The ends lost 4 bases at V and 2 bases at J; junction bases unmatched: 5. CDR3 protein: CASSLLLAGDTDTQYF. The CDR3, as DNA: TGTGCCAGCAGCCTATTACTAGCGGGGGACACAGATACGCAGTATTTT.

J is TRBJ2-7 and V is TRBV11-2; D is undetermined. Deletions cut 5 bases from V and 3 bases from J, with 2 bases between. The CDR3 is made up of 10 amino acids. Germline assignment: CDR1 SGHAT and CDR2 FQNNGV. CDR3 sequence: CASSGYEQYF. The CDR3 DNA is TGTGCCAGCAGCGGCTACGAGCAGTACTTC.

The genes are TRBV2 and TRBJ1-4, with D perhaps matching TRBD1 (5 bases). Germline CDR1 and CDR2: SNHLY and FYNNEI. The CDR3 has 15 residues. Trimming cost V 6 bases and J 6 bases, with 17 bases left between them. CDR3 loop: CASSRWGREDEKLFF. CDR3 nucleotide sequence: TGTGCCAGCAGCCGCTGGGGCAGGGAGGATGAAAAACTGTTTTTT.

This clone appeared a few times. The chain is built from TRBV20-1 and TRBJ1-2, with a possible D match to TRBD1 (5 bases). CDR1 is DFQATT and CDR2 is SNEGSKA in the germline V gene (reference sequence). CDR3 length: 11 amino acids. V was cut by 3 bases and J by 3 bases, with 5 bases left in between. The CDR3 spells CSASRDYGYTF. In DNA, the CDR3 is TGCAGTGCTAGCAGGGACTATGGCTACACCTTC.

CDR3 DNA: TGTGCCAGCAGCTTGGACAGGGGTCAGCCCCAGCATTTT. As protein: CASSLDRGQPQHF. The chain carries TRBV7-2 and TRBJ1-5; 9 bases agree with TRBD1. CDR3 length equals 13 residues. V lost 3 bases to trimming and J lost 6 bases; unmatched junction nucleotides: 0. Looked up from germline, CDR1 is SGHTA and CDR2 is FQGNSA.

The chain couples TRBV5-6 to TRBJ1-5, with D possibly TRBD1 on 6 matching bases. The CDR3 has 14 amino acids. Germline values: CDR1 SGHDT, CDR2 YYEEEE. Trimming removed 3 bases from V and 7 bases from J, with 14 bases in between. The CDR3 is CASSYRAAGQPQHF. CDR3 in DNA: TGTGCCAGCAGCTACAGGGCAGCAGGGCAGCCCCAGCATTTT.

V usage is TRBV18 and J usage is TRBJ2-3, with D possibly matching TRBD2 (5 bases). The CDR3 consists of 17 residues. The germline V gene encodes CDR1 KGHSH and CDR2 LQKENI. Trimming took 2 bases from V and 0 from J, leaving 15 bases between them. CDR3 region: CASSPITSRLSTDTQYF. The CDR3 nucleotides read TGTGCCAGCTCACCAATAACTAGTCGACTTAGCACAGATACGCAGTATTTT.

This clone has just a few counts. The chain employs TRBV2 and TRBJ2-7, with D possibly being TRBD1 or TRBD2 (5 bases each). V gave up 10 bases and J gave up 0 bases, with 19 bases separating them. This CDR3 is built from 15 residues. The germline V gene encodes CDR1 SNHLY and CDR2 FYNNEI. CDR3 residues: CATNNGTASSYEQYF. CDR3 DNA sequence: TGTGCCACCAACAACGGGACGGCGAGCTCCTACGAGCAGTACTTC.

The genes are TRBV6-5 and TRBJ2-5; tentatively, D is TRBD2 (5 bases). Germline CDR1 and CDR2: MNHEY and SVGAGI. Trimming took 6 bases from V and 7 from J, leaving 21 bases between them. The CDR3 has 15 residues. The CDR3 DNA reads as TGTGCCAGCAGCTTTGGACCTTCGTCGGGGTGGACCCAGTACTTC. Encoded protein: CASSFGPSSGWTQYF.

J is TRBJ1-1 and V is TRBV4-1; D is ambiguous. The CDR3 contains 14 residues. Germline CDR1 reads MGHRA; CDR2 reads YSYEKL. V dropped 6 bases and J dropped 0 bases, with 11 bases sitting between them. CDR3 in DNA: TGCGCCAGCAGGGGCAGAACCATGAACACTGAAGCTTTCTTT. Translation: CASRGRTMNTEAFF.

This rearrangement joins TRBV30 to TRBJ2-2; 7 positions agree with TRBD1. There are 14 residues in the CDR3. CDR1 is GTSNPN and CDR2 is SVGIG in the germline V gene (reference sequence). Trimming cost V 7 bases and J 6 bases; bases outside gene matches: 11. The CDR3 here is CASNRGWEAGELFF. CDR3 in DNA: TGTGCCTCAAACAGGGGTTGGGAAGCCGGGGAGCTGTTTTTT.

This clone was detected only a few times. The V and J genes are TRBV5-1 and TRBJ1-1, with 9 bases fitting TRBD1. J lost 1 base, V lost 3 bases, and 1 base had no gene match. The CDR3 contains 14 residues. Looked up from germline, CDR1 is SGHRS and CDR2 is YFSETQ. The CDR3 loop is CASSWGQGNTEAFF. In nucleotides, the CDR3 is TGCGCCAGCAGCTGGGGACAGGGGAACACTGAAGCTTTCTTT.

V gene TRBV4-2 combines with J gene TRBJ1-4; maybe TRBD1 (6 bases). Germline lookup yields CDR1 LGHNA and CDR2 YNFKEQ. V shed 3 bases and J shed 5 bases, with 13 bases lying between them. The CDR3 totals 15 residues. Here the CDR3 reads CASSQPGHLNEKLFF. In nucleotides, the CDR3 is TGTGCCAGCAGCCAGCCGGGACACTTAAATGAAAAACTGTTTTTT.

The V and J genes are TRBV6-6 and TRBJ1-3; D remains unclear. V was pared by 8 bases and J by 1 base, with 9 bases between. The length of the CDR3 is 13 residues. Germline V gene data show CDR1 as MNHNY and CDR2 as SVGAGI (reference sequence). CDR3: CASRVPSGNTIYF. DNA of the CDR3: TGTGCCAGCCGAGTACCGTCTGGAAACACCATATATTTT.

The chain has TRBV14 and TRBJ2-3; 11 nucleotides agree with TRBD2. J lost 0 bases, V lost 2 bases, and 4 bases had no gene match. CDR1 is SGHDN, CDR2 FVKESK, per germline. The CDR3 totals 17 residues. CDR3 loop: CASSQLGLADSTDTQYF. The CDR3 coding sequence is TGTGCCAGCAGCCAACTGGGACTAGCGGACAGCACAGATACGCAGTATTTT.

In this sample, this clone turned up once. The rearrangement links TRBV7-6 to TRBJ2-2, with 12 bases aligning to TRBD2. The ends lost 7 bases at V and 6 bases at J; junction bases unmatched: 12. This CDR3 contains 17 residues. Germline lookup yields CDR1 SGHVS and CDR2 FNYEAQ. The DNA for the CDR3 is TGTGCCAGCACCTTCTCCCGGGGACTAGCGGGTGCCGGGGAGCTGTTTTTT. Translation: CASTFSRGLAGAGELFF.

This clone showed up just a few times. The chain uses TRBV18 and TRBJ1-3; 7 nucleotides match TRBD1. This CDR3 spans 15 amino acids. Trimming took 8 bases from V and 3 from J; bases not matched to a gene: 10. The germline gives CDR1 KGHSH, CDR2 LQKENI. CDR3 in DNA: TGTGCCAGCCAACCAGGGGGGATACTTGGAAACACCATATATTTT. Protein sequence: CASQPGGILGNTIYF.

The chain joins TRBV7-3 to TRBJ2-3; D not resolved. The CDR3 has 16 residues. Germline V gene sequence: CDR1 SGHTA, CDR2 FQGTGA. V was trimmed by 7 bases and J by 4 bases, leaving 21 bases between them. The CDR3 is CASNLYPTRTPDTQYF. In nucleotides, the CDR3 is TGTGCCAGCAACCTATACCCGACCCGCACACCAGATACGCAGTATTTT.

The gene calls are TRBV5-1 and TRBJ1-1, with D hard to call. Germline V lookup: CDR1 SGHRS, CDR2 YFSETQ. CDR3 size: 14 residues. The V end was cut by 0 bases, the J end by 9 bases, with 15 bases between. CDR3 DNA: TGCGCCAGCAGCTTGGATCGAAATGGCCTCAAAGCTTTCTTT. Amino acid sequence: CASSLDRNGLKAFF.